In its sample, the clone carrying this TCR beta chain was seen once. The protocol was immunoSEQ multiplex PCR, while the TCRdb copy is restricted to in-frame clones and leaves out a portion. The table has about 73,000 clones, 84% seen once. The data stem from a study of blood T cell repertoires in COVID-19. Study summary: Some COVID-19 samples were acute and others convalescent; all came from the United States, Italy and Spain. Sample material is recorded as cDNA or gDNA derived from T cells, B-cell-depleted T cells, or PBMCs.

This sequence was found in a human donor in a cohort sampled during active COVID-19. Input material: peripheral blood.

CDR3: CASSLVGGGETQYF. The CDR3 DNA is TGCGCCAGCAGCTTGGTAGGGGGGGGAGAGACCCAGTACTTC. The V and J genes are TRBV5-1 and TRBJ2-5; D possibly corresponds to TRBD2 (7 bases). Germline V CDR1 and CDR2: SGHRS, YFSETQ. Trimming shortened V by 0 bases and J by 4 bases, and 10 bases separated the two germline ends. The CDR3 sequence is 14 residues long.